These T cell receptor beta chains were read from a single sample in a study of response to subunit inactivated influenza vaccine. MiXCR, applied by TCRdb to the RT-PCR reads, yields one record per CDR3 protein. The sample carries over 400,000 distinct CDR3 sequences, approximately 11% recorded once. Sequenced here: PBMCs from blood, sampled about 6 weeks after vaccination. Receptors were obtained from a man between 45 and 60 years old who received an inactivated influenza vaccine. The CDR3 runs from the conserved cysteine through the conserved F or W. Each record gives: V gene, clone size, J gene, CDR3 protein. Expanded clones are given a class, and other clones once, few, many or no size at all.

V gene: TRBV12-3/TRBV12-4; clone size: few; J gene: TRBJ2-3; CDR3 protein: CASRPTDLTDTQYF
V gene: TRBV2; clone size: few; J gene: TRBJ2-1; CDR3 protein: CASSGGISYNEQFF
V gene: TRBV12-3/TRBV12-4; clone size: -; J gene: TRBJ2-3; CDR3 protein: CASSKGDSESGDTQYF
V gene: TRBV7-9; clone size: few; J gene: TRBJ2-1; CDR3 protein: CASSSFEAGNNEQFF
V gene: TRBV4-2; clone size: many; J gene: TRBJ2-1; CDR3 protein: CASSPTPSSYNEQFF
V gene: TRBV5-1; clone size: many; J gene: TRBJ2-1; CDR3 protein: CASSFEGRYQDEQFF
V gene: TRBV11-2; clone size: few; J gene: TRBJ2-7; CDR3 protein: CASSLNPRTSGFAYEQYF
V gene: TRBV7-2; clone size: -; J gene: TRBJ1-4; CDR3 protein: CASSDHRRTNEKLFF
V gene: TRBV15; clone size: -; J gene: TRBJ2-3; CDR3 protein: CATGSDTQYF
V gene: TRBV28; clone size: few; J gene: TRBJ1-1; CDR3 protein: CASSLLGRGFMNTEAFF
V gene: TRBV6-5; clone size: few; J gene: TRBJ2-1; CDR3 protein: CASSYLAGGGSEQFF
V gene: TRBV5-1; clone size: many; J gene: TRBJ2-3; CDR3 protein: CASSLETVSTDTQYF
V gene: TRBV28; clone size: few; J gene: TRBJ2-2; CDR3 protein: CASSLGIGTANTGELFF
V gene: TRBV25-1; clone size: many; J gene: TRBJ2-1; CDR3 protein: CASSTLGVEQFF
V gene: TRBV29-1; clone size: many; J gene: TRBJ2-1; CDR3 protein: CSVEDRAGQNYNEQFF
V gene: TRBV12-3/TRBV12-4; clone size: few; J gene: TRBJ2-2; CDR3 protein: CASSVNSGGATGELFF
V gene: TRBV7-2; clone size: many; J gene: TRBJ2-7; CDR3 protein: CASSSLAGAYEQYF
V gene: TRBV7-2; clone size: many; J gene: TRBJ2-3; CDR3 protein: CASSLRDRVPDTQYF
V gene: TRBV28; clone size: few; J gene: TRBJ2-3; CDR3 protein: CASSLYWGPDTDTQYF
V gene: TRBV20-1; clone size: few; J gene: TRBJ2-1; CDR3 protein: CSSVGDNEQFF
V gene: TRBV27; clone size: few; J gene: TRBJ1-4; CDR3 protein: CASSFLPATNEKLFF
V gene: TRBV29-1; clone size: -; J gene: TRBJ1-2; CDR3 protein: CSAGRQRNYGYTF
V gene: TRBV20-1; clone size: few; J gene: TRBJ2-7; CDR3 protein: CSARDPRQASYEQYF
V gene: TRBV20-1; clone size: few; J gene: TRBJ1-1; CDR3 protein: CSARQGARTEAFF